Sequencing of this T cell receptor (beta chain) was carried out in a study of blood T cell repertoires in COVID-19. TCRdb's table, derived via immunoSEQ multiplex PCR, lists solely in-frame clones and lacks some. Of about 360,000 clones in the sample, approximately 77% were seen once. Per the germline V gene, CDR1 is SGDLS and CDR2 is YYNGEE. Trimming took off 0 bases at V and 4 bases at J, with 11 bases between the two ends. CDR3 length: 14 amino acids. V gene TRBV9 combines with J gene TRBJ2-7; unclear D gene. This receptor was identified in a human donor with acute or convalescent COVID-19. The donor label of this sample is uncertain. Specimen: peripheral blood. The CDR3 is CASSVVPSAYEQYF. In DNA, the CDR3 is TGTGCCAGCAGCGTAGTCCCAAGCGCTTACGAGCAGTACTTC.